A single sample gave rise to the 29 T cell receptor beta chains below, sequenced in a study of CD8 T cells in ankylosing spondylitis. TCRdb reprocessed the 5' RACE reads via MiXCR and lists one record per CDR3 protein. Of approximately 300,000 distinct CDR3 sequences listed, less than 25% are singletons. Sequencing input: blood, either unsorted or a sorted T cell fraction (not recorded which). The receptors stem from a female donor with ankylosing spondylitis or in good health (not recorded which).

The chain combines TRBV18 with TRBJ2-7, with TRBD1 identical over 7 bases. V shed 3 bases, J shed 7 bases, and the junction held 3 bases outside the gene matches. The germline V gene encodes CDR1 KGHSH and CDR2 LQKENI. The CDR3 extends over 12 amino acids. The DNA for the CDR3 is TGTGCCAGCTCACCGGGACAGCGGGAGCAGTACTTC. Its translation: CASSPGQREQYF.

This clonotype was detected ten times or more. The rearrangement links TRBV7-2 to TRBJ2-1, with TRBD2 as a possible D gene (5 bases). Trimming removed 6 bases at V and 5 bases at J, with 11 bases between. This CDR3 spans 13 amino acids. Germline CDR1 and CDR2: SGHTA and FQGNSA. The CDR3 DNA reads TGTGCCAGCAGTTACCCGGAGGACAATGAGCAGTTCTTC. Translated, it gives CASSYPEDNEQFF.

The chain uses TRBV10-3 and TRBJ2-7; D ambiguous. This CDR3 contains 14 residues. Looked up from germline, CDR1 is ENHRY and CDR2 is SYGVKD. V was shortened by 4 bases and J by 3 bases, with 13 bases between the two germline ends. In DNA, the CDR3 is TGTGCCATCAGTGTGCTTGGACGAAACTACGAGCAGTACTTC. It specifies CAISVLGRNYEQYF.

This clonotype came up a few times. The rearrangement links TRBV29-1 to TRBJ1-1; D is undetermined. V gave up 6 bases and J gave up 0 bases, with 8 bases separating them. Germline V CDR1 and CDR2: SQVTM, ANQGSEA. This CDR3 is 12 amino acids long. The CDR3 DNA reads TGCAGCGTCGGGTTCATGAACACTGAAGCTTTCTTT. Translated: CSVGFMNTEAFF. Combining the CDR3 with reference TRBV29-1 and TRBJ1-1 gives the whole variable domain SAVISQKPSRDICQRGTSLTIQCQVDSQVTMMFWYRQQPGQSLTLIATANQGSEATYESGFVIDKFPISRPNLTFSTLTVSNMSPEDSSIYLCSVGFMNTEAFFGQGTRLTVV.

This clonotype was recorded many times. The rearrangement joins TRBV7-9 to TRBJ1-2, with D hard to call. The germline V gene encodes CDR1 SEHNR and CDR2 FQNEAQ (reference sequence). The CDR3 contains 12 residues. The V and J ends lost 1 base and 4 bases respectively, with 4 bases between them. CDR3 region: CASSLDGYGYTF. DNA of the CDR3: TGTGCCAGCAGCTTAGATGGCTATGGCTACACCTTC.

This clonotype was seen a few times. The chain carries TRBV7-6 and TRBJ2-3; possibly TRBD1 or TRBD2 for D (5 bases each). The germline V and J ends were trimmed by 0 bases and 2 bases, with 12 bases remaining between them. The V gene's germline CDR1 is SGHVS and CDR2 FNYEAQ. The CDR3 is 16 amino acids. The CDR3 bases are TGTGCCAGCAGCTTAGCGGGGACCCCCGACACAGATACGCAGTATTTT. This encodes CASSLAGTPDTDTQYF.

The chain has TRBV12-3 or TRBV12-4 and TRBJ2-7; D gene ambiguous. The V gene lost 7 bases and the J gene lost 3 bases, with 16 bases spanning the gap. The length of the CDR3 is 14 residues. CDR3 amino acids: CASTPPGRSYEQYF. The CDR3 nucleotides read TGTGCCAGCACCCCCCCTGGCAGGAGCTACGAGCAGTACTTC.

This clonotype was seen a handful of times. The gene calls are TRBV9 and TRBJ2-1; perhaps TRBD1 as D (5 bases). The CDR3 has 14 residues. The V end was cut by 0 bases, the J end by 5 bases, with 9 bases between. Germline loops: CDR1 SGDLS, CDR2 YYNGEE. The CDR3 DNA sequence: TGTGCCAGCAGCGTAGGTGGGGCCGACAATGAGCAGTTCTTC. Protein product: CASSVGGADNEQFF.

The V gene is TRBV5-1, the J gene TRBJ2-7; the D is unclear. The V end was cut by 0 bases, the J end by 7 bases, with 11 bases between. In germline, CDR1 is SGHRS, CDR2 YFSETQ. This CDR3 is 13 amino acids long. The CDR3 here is CASSLAPPREQYF. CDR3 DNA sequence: TGCGCCAGCAGCTTGGCCCCCCCCAGGGAGCAGTACTTC.

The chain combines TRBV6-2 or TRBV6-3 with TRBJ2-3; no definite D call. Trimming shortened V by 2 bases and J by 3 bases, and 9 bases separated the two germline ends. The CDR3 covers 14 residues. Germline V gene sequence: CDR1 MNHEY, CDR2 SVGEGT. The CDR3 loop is CASSYGGETDTQYF. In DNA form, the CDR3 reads TGTGCCAGCAGTTACGGTGGCGAGACAGATACGCAGTATTTT.

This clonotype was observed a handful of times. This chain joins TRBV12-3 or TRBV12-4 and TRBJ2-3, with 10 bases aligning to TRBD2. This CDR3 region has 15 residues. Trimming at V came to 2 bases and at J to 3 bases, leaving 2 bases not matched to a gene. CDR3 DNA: TGTGCCAGCAGTTTACTAGCGGGAGTAACAGATACGCAGTATTTT. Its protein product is CASSLLAGVTDTQYF.

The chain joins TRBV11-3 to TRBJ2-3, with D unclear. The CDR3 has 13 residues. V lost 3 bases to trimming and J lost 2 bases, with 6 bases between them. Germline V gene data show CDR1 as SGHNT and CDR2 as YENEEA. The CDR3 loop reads CASSLALTDTQYF. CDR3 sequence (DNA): TGTGCCAGCAGCTTGGCTCTCACAGATACGCAGTATTTT.

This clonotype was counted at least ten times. CDR3 nucleotides: TGTGCCAGCAGATCCGTCGGTGTAACAGACAATGAGCAGTTCTTC. This sequence encodes CASRSVGVTDNEQFF. This chain joins TRBV5-6 and TRBJ2-1; D gene ambiguous. Trimming pared 5 bases from V and 5 bases from J, leaving 17 bases between. From germline, CDR1 is SGHDT and CDR2 YYEEEE. The CDR3 has 15 amino acids.

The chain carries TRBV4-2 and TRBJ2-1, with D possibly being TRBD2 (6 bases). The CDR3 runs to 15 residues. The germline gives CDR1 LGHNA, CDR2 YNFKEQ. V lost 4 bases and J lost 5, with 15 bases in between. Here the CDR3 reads CASSPRLEFDNEQFF. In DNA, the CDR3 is TGTGCCAGCAGCCCTAGACTAGAATTCGACAATGAGCAGTTCTTC.

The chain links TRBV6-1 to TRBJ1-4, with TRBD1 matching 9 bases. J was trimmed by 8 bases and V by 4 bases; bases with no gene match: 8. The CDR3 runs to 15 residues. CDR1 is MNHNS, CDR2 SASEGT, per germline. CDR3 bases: TGTGCCAGCAGTGCAACGGACAGGGGATCCGAAAAACTGTTTTTT. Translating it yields CASSATDRGSEKLFF.

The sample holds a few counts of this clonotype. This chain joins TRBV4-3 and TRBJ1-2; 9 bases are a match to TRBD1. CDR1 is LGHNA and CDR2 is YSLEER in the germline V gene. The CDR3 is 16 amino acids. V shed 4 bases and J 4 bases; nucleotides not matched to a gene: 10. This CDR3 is CASSLFPGQGIYGYTF. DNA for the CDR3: TGCGCCAGCAGCCTCTTCCCGGGACAGGGTATCTATGGCTACACCTTC.

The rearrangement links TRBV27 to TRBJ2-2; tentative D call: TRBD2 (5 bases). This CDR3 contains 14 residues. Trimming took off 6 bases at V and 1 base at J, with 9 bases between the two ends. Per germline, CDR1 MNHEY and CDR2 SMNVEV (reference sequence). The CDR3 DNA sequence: TGTGCCAGCAGCTCGAGCGGGAACACCGGGGAGCTGTTTTTT. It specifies CASSSSGNTGELFF.

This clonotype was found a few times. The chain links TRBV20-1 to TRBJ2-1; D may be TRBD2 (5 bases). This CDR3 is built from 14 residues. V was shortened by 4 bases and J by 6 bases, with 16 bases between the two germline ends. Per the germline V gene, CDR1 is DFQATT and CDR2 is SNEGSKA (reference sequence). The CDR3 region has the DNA TGCAGTGCTACCTCGGGGTATACGGGCAATGAGCAGTTCTTC. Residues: CSATSGYTGNEQFF.

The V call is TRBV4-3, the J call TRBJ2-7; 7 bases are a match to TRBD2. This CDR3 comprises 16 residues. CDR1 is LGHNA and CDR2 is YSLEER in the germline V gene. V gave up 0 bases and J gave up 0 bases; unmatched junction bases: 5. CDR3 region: CASSQDLAGISYEQYF. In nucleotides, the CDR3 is TGCGCCAGCAGCCAAGATTTAGCGGGCATCTCCTACGAGCAGTACTTC.

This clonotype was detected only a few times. The CDR3 DNA sequence: TGCAGCGTTGAAGAAAGCGGAGTGGGGGCAGATACGCAGTATTTT. Translation gives CSVEESGVGADTQYF. The chain has TRBV29-1 and TRBJ2-3; D is tentatively TRBD1 or TRBD2 (5 bases each). The CDR3 is 15 residues long. CDR1 and CDR2 (germline): SQVTM, ANQGSEA. V lost 0 bases to trimming and J lost 4 bases, with 14 bases between them.

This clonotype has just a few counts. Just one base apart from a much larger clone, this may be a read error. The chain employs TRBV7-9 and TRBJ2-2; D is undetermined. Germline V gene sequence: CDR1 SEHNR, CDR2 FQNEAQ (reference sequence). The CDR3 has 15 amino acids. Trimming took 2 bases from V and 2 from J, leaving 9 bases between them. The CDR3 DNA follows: TGTGCCAGCAGCTTAAATACCTTTAACACCGGGGAGCTGTTTTTT. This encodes CASSLNTFNTGELFF.

CDR3 nucleotides: TGTGCCAGCAGCCCGCGACTAGCGGGGCTCACAGATACGCAGTATTTT. Translating gives CASSPRLAGLTDTQYF. This chain joins TRBV5-5 and TRBJ2-3; 11 bases fit TRBD2. V gave up 4 bases and J gave up 2 bases; unmatched junction bases: 6. The CDR3 extends over 16 amino acids. Germline assignment: CDR1 SGHKS and CDR2 YYEKEE (reference sequence). Together with reference TRBV5-5 and TRBJ2-3, the CDR3 gives the full variable domain: DAGVTQSPTHLIKTRGQQVTLRCSPISGHKSVSWYQQVLGQGPQFIFQYYEKEERGRGNFPDRFSARQFPNYSSELNVNALLLGDSALYLCASSPRLAGLTDTQYFGPGTRLTVL.

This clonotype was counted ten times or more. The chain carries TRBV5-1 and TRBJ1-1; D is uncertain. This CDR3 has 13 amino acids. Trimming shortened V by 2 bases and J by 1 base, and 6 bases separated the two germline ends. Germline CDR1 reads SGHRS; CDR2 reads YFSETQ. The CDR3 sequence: CASSLLGNTEAFF. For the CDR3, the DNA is TGCGCCAGCAGCTTATTAGGGAACACTGAAGCTTTCTTT.

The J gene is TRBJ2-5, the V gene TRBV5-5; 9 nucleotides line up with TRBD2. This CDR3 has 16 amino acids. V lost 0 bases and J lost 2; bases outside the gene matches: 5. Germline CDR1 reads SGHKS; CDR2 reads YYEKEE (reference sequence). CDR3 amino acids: CASSLVAGGRQETQYF. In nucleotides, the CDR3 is TGTGCCAGCAGCTTGGTCGCGGGAGGGAGGCAAGAGACCCAGTACTTC.

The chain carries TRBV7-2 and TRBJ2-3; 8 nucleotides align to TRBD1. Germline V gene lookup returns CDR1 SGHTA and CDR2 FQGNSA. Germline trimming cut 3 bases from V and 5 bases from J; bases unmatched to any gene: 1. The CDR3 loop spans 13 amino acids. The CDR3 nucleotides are TGTGCCAGCAGCTTCGGACAGGGAGATACGCAGTATTTT. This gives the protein CASSFGQGDTQYF. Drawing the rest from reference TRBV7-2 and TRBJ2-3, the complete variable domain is GAGVSQSPSNKVTEKGKDVELRCDPISGHTALYWYRQSLGQGLEFLIYFQGNSAPDKSGLPSDRFSAERTGGSVSTLTIQRTQQEDSAVYLCASSFGQGDTQYFGPGTRLTVL.

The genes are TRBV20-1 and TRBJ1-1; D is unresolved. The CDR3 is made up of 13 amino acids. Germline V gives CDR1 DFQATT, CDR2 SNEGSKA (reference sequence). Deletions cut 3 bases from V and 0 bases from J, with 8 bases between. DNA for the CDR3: TGCAGTGCTAGCCGACGGCTGAACACTGAAGCTTTCTTT. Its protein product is CSASRRLNTEAFF.

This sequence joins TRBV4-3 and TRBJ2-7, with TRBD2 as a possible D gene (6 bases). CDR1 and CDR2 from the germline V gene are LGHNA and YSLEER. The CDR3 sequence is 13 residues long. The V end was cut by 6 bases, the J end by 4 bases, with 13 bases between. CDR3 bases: TGCGCCAGCAGTTCCGGGACTCAATACGAGCAGTACTTC. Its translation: CASSSGTQYEQYF.

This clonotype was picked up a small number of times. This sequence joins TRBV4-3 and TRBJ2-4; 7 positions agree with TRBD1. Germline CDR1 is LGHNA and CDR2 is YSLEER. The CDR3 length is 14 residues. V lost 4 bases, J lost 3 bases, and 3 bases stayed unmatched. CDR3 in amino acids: CASSPGTDKNIQYF. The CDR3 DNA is TGCGCCAGCAGCCCAGGGACAGACAAAAACATTCAGTACTTC.

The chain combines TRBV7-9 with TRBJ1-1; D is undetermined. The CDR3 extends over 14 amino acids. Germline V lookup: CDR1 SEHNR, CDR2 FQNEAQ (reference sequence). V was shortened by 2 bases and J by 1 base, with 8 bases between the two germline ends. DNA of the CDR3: TGTGCCAGCAGCTTACGATCAGGGAACACTGAAGCTTTCTTT. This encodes CASSLRSGNTEAFF.